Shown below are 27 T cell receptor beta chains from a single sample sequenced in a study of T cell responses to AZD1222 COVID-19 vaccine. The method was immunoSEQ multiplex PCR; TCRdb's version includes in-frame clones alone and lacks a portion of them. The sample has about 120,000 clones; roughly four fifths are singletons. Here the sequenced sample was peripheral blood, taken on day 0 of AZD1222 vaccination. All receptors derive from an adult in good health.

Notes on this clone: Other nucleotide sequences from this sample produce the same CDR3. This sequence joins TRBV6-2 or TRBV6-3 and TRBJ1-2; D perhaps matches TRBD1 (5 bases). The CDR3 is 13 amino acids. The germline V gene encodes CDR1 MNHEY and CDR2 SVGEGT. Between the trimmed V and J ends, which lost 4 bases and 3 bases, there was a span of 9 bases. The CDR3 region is CASSSMGDYGYTF. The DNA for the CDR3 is TGTGCCAGCAGTTCTATGGGGGACTATGGCTACACCTTC.

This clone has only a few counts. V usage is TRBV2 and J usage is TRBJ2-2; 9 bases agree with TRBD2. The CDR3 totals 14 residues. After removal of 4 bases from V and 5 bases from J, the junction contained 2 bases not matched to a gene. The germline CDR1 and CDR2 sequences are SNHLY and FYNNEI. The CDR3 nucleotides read TGTGCCAGCAGTGTGCGGGAGGGGACCGGGGAGCTGTTTTTT. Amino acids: CASSVREGTGELFF.

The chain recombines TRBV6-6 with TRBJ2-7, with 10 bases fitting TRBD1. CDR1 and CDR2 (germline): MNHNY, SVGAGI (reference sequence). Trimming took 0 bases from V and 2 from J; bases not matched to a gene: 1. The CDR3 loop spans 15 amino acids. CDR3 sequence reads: CASSYSDRGPYEQYF. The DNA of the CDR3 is TGTGCCAGCAGTTACTCAGACAGGGGGCCCTACGAGCAGTACTTC.

CDR3 sequence: CASSPRGKSGNTEAFF. The CDR3 coding sequence is TGTGCCAGCTCACCCAGGGGCAAATCGGGGAACACTGAAGCTTTCTTT. The gene calls are TRBV18 and TRBJ1-1, with a possible D match to TRBD1 (6 bases). V lost 3 bases and J 1 base, leaving 15 bases between the germline ends. The CDR3 has 16 amino acids. Germline V gives CDR1 KGHSH, CDR2 LQKENI.

The CDR3 region is CASKGTVNEKLFF. Here the CDR3 DNA reads TGTGCCAGCAAAGGGACAGTTAATGAAAAACTGTTTTTT. V usage is TRBV6-5 and J usage is TRBJ1-4; TRBD1 matches 7 bases. CDR3 size: 13 residues. Germline V gene data show CDR1 as MNHEY and CDR2 as SVGAGI. The J segment lost 4 bases and the V segment lost 7 bases, leaving 3 bases of the junction unmatched.

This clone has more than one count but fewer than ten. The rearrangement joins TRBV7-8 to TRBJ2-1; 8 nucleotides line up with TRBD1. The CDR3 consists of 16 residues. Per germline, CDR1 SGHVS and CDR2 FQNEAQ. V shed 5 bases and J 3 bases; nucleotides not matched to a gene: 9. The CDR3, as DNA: TGTGCCAGCAGCCTAGGACAGGGCCGTTTCTACAATGAGCAGTTCTTC. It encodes CASSLGQGRFYNEQFF.

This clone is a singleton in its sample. This chain's CDR3 is CSVAGQAPNSEKLFF. In DNA form, the CDR3 reads TGCAGCGTTGCCGGACAGGCCCCAAATTCGGAAAAACTGTTTTTT. V gene TRBV29-1 combines with J gene TRBJ1-4; 7 bases align to TRBD1. This CDR3 comprises 15 residues. The ends lost 4 bases at V and 8 bases at J; junction bases unmatched: 13. CDR1 is SQVTM and CDR2 is ANQGSEA in the germline V gene.

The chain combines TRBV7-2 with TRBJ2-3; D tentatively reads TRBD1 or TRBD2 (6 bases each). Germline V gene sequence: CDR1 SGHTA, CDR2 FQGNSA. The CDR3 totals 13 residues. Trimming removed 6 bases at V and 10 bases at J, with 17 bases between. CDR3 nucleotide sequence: TGTGCCAGCAGGTCCGGGGGCCATGGGGCGCAGTATTTT. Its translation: CASRSGGHGAQYF.

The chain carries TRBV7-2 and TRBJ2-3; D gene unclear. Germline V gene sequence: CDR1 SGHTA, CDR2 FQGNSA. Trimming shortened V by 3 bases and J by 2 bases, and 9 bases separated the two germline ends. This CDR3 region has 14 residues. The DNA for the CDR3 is TGTGCCAGCAGCTTCAGGCTTTCCACAGATACGCAGTATTTT. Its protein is CASSFRLSTDTQYF.

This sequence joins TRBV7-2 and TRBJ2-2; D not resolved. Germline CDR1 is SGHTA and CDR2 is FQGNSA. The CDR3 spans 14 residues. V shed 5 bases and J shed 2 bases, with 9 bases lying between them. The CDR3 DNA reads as TGTGCCAGCAGCATTGACACTAACACCGGGGAGCTGTTTTTT. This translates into CASSIDTNTGELFF.

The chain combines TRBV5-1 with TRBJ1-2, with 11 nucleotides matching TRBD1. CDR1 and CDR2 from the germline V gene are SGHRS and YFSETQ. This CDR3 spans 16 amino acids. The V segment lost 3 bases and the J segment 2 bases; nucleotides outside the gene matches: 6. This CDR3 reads CASSYDGQGANYGYTF. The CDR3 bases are TGCGCCAGCAGCTACGACGGACAGGGGGCCAACTATGGCTACACCTTC.

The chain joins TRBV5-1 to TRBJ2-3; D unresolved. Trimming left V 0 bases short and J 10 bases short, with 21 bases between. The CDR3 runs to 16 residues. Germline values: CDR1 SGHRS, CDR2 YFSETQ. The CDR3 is CASSLATKAISRSQYF. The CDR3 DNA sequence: TGCGCCAGCAGCTTGGCCACTAAGGCGATATCTCGATCGCAGTATTTT.

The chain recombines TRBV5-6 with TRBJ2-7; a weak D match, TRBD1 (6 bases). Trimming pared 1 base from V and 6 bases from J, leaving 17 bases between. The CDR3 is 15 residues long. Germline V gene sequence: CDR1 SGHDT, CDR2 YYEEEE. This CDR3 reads CASSLPGSRGGEQYF. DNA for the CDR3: TGTGCCAGCAGCTTGCCGGGATCACGAGGGGGCGAGCAGTACTTC.

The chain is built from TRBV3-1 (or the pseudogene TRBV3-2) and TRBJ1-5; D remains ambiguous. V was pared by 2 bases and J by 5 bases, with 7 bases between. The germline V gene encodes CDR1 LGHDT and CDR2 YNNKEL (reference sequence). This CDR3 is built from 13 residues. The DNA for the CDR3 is TGTGCCAGCAGCCAATCGGAGGATCAGCCCCAGCATTTT. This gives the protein CASSQSEDQPQHF.

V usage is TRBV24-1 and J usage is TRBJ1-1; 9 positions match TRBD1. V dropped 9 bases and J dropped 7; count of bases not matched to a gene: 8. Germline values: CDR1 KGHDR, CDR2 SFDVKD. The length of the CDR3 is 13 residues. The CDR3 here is CATATGGDDEAFF. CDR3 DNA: TGTGCCACCGCGACAGGGGGTGATGATGAAGCTTTCTTT.

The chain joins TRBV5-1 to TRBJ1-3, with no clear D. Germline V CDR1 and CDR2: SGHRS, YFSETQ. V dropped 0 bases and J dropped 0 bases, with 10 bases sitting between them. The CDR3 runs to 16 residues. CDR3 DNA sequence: TGCGCCAGCAGCTTGGTGGGGTCTTTCTCTGGAAACACCATATATTTT. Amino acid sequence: CASSLVGSFSGNTIYF.

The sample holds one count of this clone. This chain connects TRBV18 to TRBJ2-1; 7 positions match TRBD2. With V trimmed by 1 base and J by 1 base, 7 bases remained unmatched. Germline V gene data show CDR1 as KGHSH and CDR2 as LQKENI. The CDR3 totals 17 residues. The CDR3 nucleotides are TGTGCCAGCTCACCACGTTCCGGACTAGGTTCCTACAATGAGCAGTTCTTC. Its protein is CASSPRSGLGSYNEQFF.

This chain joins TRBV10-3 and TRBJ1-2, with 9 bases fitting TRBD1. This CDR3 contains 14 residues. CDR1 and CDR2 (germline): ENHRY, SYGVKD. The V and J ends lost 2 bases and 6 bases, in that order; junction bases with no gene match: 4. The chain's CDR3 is CAISEPRDRDGYTF. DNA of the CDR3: TGTGCCATCAGTGAGCCCCGGGACAGGGATGGCTACACCTTC.

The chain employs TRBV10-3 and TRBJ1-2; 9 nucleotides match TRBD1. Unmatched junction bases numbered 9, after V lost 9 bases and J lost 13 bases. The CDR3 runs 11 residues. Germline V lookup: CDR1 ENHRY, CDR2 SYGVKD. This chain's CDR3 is CAIGGQGLATF. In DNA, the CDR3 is TGTGCCATAGGGGGACAGGGTTTGGCCACCTTC.

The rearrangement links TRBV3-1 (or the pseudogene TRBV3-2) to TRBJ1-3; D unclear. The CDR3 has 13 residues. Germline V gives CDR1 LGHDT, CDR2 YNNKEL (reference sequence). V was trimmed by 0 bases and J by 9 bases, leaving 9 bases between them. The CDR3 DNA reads TGTGCCAGCAGCCAAGAGGGAATCTCCACCATATATTTT. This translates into CASSQEGISTIYF.

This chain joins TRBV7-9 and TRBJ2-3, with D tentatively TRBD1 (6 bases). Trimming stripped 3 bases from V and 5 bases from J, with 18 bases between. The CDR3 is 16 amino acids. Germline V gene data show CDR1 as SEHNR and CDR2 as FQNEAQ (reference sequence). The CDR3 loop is CASSLGRGLAGDTQYF. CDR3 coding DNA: TGTGCCAGCAGCTTGGGTAGGGGGTTGGCGGGAGATACGCAGTATTTT.

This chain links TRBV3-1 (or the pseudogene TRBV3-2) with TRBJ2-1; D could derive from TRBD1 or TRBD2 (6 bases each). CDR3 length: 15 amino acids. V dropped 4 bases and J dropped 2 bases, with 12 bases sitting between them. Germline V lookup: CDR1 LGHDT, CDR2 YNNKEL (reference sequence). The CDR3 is CASSLRGPTYNEQFF. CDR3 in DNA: TGTGCCAGCAGCCTACGGGGGCCTACCTACAATGAGCAGTTCTTC.

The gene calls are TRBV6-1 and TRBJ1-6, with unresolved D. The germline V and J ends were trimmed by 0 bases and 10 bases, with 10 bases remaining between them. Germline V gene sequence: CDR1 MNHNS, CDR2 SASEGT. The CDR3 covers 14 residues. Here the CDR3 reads CASSEAGPPSPLHF. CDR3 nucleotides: TGTGCCAGCAGTGAAGCGGGTCCCCCGTCACCCCTCCACTTT.

The CDR3 DNA reads as TGTGCCAGCAGTGCGACAGGTAGGATCGCTGAAGCTTTCTTT. It yields the protein CASSATGRIAEAFF. This chain uses TRBV2 with TRBJ1-1; D perhaps matches TRBD1 (6 bases). V was trimmed by 4 bases and J by 6 bases, leaving 15 bases between them. The CDR3 length is 14 residues. CDR1 SNHLY and CDR2 FYNNEI come from the germline V gene.

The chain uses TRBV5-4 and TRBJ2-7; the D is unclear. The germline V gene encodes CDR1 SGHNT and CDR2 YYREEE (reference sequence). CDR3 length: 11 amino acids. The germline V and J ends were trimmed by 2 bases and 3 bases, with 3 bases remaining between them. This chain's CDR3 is CASSFGYEQYF. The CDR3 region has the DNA TGTGCCAGCAGCTTTGGCTACGAGCAGTACTTC.

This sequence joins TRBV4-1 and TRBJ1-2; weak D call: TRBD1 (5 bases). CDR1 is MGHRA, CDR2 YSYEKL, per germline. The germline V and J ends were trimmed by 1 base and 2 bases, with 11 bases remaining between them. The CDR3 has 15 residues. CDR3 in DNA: TGCGCCAGCAGCCAAGGGAGGGGTCAGAACTATGGCTACACCTTC. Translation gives CASSQGRGQNYGYTF.

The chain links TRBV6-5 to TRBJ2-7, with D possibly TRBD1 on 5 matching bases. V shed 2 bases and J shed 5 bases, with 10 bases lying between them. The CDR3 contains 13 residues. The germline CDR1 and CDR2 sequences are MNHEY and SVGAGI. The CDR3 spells CASSYQGRNEQYF. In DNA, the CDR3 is TGTGCCAGCAGTTACCAGGGCAGAAACGAGCAGTACTTC.